The clone carrying this T cell receptor (beta chain) was counted between two and nine times. Its antigen is currently unknown. TCRdb used MiXCR to reprocess the RACE reads, holding one entry per CDR3 protein. Of about 98,000 distinct CDR3 sequences detected, under 14% appear once; the ten largest clones hold around 3.1%. The CDR3 sequence is 15 residues long. V lost 0 bases, J lost 7 bases, and 12 bases lay in between. Germline CDR1 reads LGHDT; CDR2 reads YNNKEL (reference sequence). The sample belongs to a study of human T cells and chemical hapten exposure. As for the study in general: Sensitization employed 2% DPC on approximately 2 cm by approximately 2 cm of upper inner arm skin. Patients, largely female, had alopecia areata, totalis or universalis.

Study-level findings and limits: PT1 expanded TCR counts and patch test score were linked, and their correlation was positive.

Time point of the sample: pre-sensitization, week 0. Treatment: therapeutic diphenylcyclopropenone sensitization with weekly scalp DPC. Blood was collected ahead of every patch test applied. Sequenced here: whole blood, sampled in connection with sensitization to the hapten diphenylcyclopropenone (DPC). The V call is TRBV3-1, the J call TRBJ2-2; no clear D gene. This TCR was sampled from a woman aged 55-70 years with alopecia areata. Some clones in this sample may be carry-over from other donors' samples. CDR3 residues: CASSQDLRLLGELFF. CDR3 coding DNA: TGTGCCAGCAGCCAAGATCTTCGGCTTCTCGGGGAGCTGTTTTTT. The complete variable domain, with remaining parts taken from reference TRBV3-1 and TRBJ2-2, reads DTAVSQTPKYLVTQMGNDKSIKCEQNLGHDTMYWYKQDSKKFLKIMFSYNNKELIINETVPNRFSPKSPDKAHLNLHINSLELGDSAVYFCASSQDLRLLGELFFGEGSRLTVL.